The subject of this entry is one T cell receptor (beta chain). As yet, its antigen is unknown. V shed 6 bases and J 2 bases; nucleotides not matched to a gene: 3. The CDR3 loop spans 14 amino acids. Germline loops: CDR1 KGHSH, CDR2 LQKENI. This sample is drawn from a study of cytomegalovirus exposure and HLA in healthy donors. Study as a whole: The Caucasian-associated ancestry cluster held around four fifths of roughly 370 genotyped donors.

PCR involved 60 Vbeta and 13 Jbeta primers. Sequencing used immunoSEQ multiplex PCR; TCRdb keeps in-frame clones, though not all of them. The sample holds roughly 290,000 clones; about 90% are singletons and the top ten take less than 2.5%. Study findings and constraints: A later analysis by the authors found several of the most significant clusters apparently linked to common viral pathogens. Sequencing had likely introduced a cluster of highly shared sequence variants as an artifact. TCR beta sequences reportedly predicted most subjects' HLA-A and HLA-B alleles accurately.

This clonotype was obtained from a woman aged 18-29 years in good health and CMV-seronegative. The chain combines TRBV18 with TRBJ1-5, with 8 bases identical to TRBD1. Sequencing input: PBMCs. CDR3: CASSTGQGNQPQHF. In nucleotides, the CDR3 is TGTGCCAGCTCGACGGGACAGGGCAATCAGCCCCAGCATTTT.